The entry below gives a single T cell receptor beta chain sequence along with its context. Antigen unknown. This sample's time point: pre-sensitization, week 0. Noted treatment: therapeutic diphenylcyclopropenone sensitization with weekly scalp DPC. As the library was built, unique molecular identifiers were attached to individual cDNA molecules. TCRdb re-called the RACE reads with MiXCR, one entry per CDR3 protein. The table shows around 110,000 distinct CDR3 sequences, with approximately 12% occurring only once. These data belong to a study of human T cells and chemical hapten exposure. Looking at the study overall: Researchers reported sensitizing an approximately 2 cm by approximately 2 cm upper inner arm skin site with 2% DPC. Slight volume differences across pooled libraries mainly accounted for varying per-sample TCR yields.

Regarding the study as a whole: Significantly more large CDR3 similarity clusters arose among expanded TCRs than among controls.

This specimen was whole blood, taken in connection with sensitization to the hapten diphenylcyclopropenone (DPC). This receptor was identified in a woman between 50 and 59 years old with alopecia areata. Some clones in this sample may be carry-over from other donors' samples.

CDR3 nucleotide sequence: TGTGCCCCCCAGAACACTGAAGCTTTCTTT. Translating gives CAPQNTEAFF. This chain links TRBV6-6 with TRBJ1-1; D not certain. CDR1 and CDR2 (germline): MNHNY, SVGAGI (reference sequence). There are 10 residues in the CDR3. V shed 11 bases and J shed 1 base, with 5 bases lying between them.